Sequencing of this TCR beta chain was carried out in a study of breast tumors, draining lymph nodes, adjacent tissues. Study conclusions and caveats: Data fit most tumor T cells coming from lymph node, expanding in tumor. That most tumor T cells come from lymph nodes remained unproven. Compared with lymph nodes, tumors were less diverse; compared with nontumor tissue, more. Luminal-like breast cancer showed significantly greater tumor-nontumor repertoire similarity than basal-like breast cancer did.

TCRdb itself ran the multiplex PCR reads through MiXCR, one entry per CDR3 protein. The sample comprises around 170,000 distinct CDR3 sequences, around a third of which are singletons, and about 4.5% rests with the top ten. A note on this clonotype: Its antigen is still unknown.

V gave up 0 bases and J gave up 0 bases, with 9 bases separating them. The germline V gene encodes CDR1 SGDLS and CDR2 YYNGEE. The CDR3 covers 15 residues. The lymph nodes were axillary draining lymph nodes from breast cancer patients. The chain employs TRBV9 and TRBJ1-1; no clear D. The sample comprised axillary lymph node tissue. This sequence was found in a female donor with breast cancer. Some clones in this sample may be carry-over from other donors' samples. The CDR3 nucleotides are TGTGCCAGCAGCGTAGGGGGAGACATGAACACTGAAGCTTTCTTT. This gives the protein CASSVGGDMNTEAFF.